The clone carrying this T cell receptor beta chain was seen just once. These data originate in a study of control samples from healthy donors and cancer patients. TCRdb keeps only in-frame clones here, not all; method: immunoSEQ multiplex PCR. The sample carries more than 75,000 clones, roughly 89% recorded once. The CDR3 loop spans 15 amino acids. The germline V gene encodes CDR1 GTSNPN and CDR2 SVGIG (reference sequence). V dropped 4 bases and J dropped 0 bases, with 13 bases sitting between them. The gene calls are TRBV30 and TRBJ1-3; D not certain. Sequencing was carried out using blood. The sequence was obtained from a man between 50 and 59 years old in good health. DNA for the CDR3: TGTGCCTGGAATTTGCCCAGGTTCTCTGGAAACACCATATATTTT. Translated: CAWNLPRFSGNTIYF.